One and the same sample provided the 6 T cell receptor beta chains below, sequenced in a study of Ad26.COV2.S vaccination and SARS-CoV-2 variants. Clones were sequenced by immunoSEQ multiplex PCR, and TCRdb holds only the in-frame ones, with some missing. The table shows approximately 250,000 clones, with around 88% occurring only once. Treatment of the sample: 15 to 20 received Ad26.COV2.S at low or high dose, single or two shots; roughly five received placebo; per-sample allocation not given. Day 63 after the first injection of vaccine or placebo was the sampling time. Sequenced here: peripheral blood, sampled in a trial of Ad26.COV2.S vaccine versus placebo. Receptors were obtained from a person aged 18-60 years who received the Ad26.COV2.S COVID-19 vaccine or a placebo.

CDR3 sequence (DNA): TGTGCCAGCAGCCTACGGACAGGGAAAGGCTACGAGCAGTACTTC. Its translation is CASSLRTGKGYEQYF. The chain uses TRBV5-7 and TRBJ2-7; 8 nucleotides align to TRBD1. TRBV5-7 is classed as an ORF, of uncertain function. After removal of 4 bases from V and 3 bases from J, the junction contained 9 bases not matched to a gene. The CDR3 loop spans 15 amino acids.

This chain uses TRBV7-9 with TRBJ1-1; the D is unclear. Trimming removed 5 bases at V and 10 bases at J, with 11 bases between. The CDR3 length is 11 residues. Germline values: CDR1 SEHNR, CDR2 FQNEAQ (reference sequence). The CDR3 region has the DNA TGTGCCAGCAGCCCCCGGGGAAGAGCTTTCTTT. It encodes CASSPRGRAFF.

The chain combines TRBV9 with TRBJ2-2; TRBD2 aligns across 11 bases. J was trimmed by 2 bases and V by 1 base; bases with no gene match: 7. The CDR3 is 18 residues long. The germline gives CDR1 SGDLS, CDR2 YYNGEE. In DNA, the CDR3 is TGTGCCAGCAGCGTAAGGAATAGCGGGGGGGACAACACCGGGGAGCTGTTTTTT. It yields the protein CASSVRNSGGDNTGELFF.

The chain has TRBV7-9 and TRBJ1-4; 8 bases match TRBD1. From germline, CDR1 is SEHNR and CDR2 FQNEAQ (reference sequence). The CDR3 runs 17 residues. V lost 2 bases to trimming and J lost 4 bases; unmatched junction nucleotides: 9. The CDR3 protein is CASSLMGRGQINEKLFF. CDR3 bases: TGTGCCAGCAGCTTAATGGGCAGGGGGCAGATTAATGAAAAACTGTTTTTT.

This sequence joins TRBV7-2 and TRBJ1-2, with a possible D match to TRBD1 (6 bases). The ends were cut back, 1 base at V and 7 bases at J, with 13 bases in the middle. Germline loops: CDR1 SGHTA, CDR2 FQGNSA. This CDR3 region has 14 residues. The CDR3 region has the DNA TGTGCCAGCAGCTTAGGCCCGGGGGCCGCTGGCTACACCTTC. Its protein is CASSLGPGAAGYTF.

The gene calls are TRBV6-2 or TRBV6-3 and TRBJ2-3, with no clear D. Trimming stripped 4 bases from V and 2 bases from J, with 4 bases between. CDR3 size: 12 residues. Per the germline V gene, CDR1 is MNHEY and CDR2 is SVGEGT. The CDR3 spells CASSLDTDTQYF. In DNA form, the CDR3 reads TGTGCCAGCAGTTTGGACACAGATACGCAGTATTTT.